Here is one T cell receptor beta chain with its context. In the authors' methods: Estimation of nucleated cell counts was performed using reference gene primer amplification. Here immunoSEQ multiplex PCR was the method, and the copy in TCRdb shows in-frame clones only, minus some. V and J calls and clone size are as listed in that table; D and trimming were resolved from the DNA. The sample lists under 55,000 clones; roughly nine tenths were seen once. The data belong to a study of blood T cell repertoires in COVID-19. Study as a whole: Collection of acute and convalescent COVID-19 samples took place in the United States, Italy and Spain.

The length of the CDR3 is 17 residues. V was trimmed by 4 bases and J by 4 bases, leaving 22 bases between them. Germline V gene lookup returns CDR1 MDHEN and CDR2 SYDVKM. The specimen sequenced was peripheral blood. The chain links TRBV28 to TRBJ1-2, with a tentative D call TRBD1 (6 bases). The TCR sequence derives from a human donor in a cohort sampled during active COVID-19. CDR3 protein: CASSSPGNIGQLYGYTF. Written as DNA, the CDR3 is TGTGCCAGCAGTTCCCCCGGGAATATAGGACAGCTCTATGGCTACACCTTC.